This T cell receptor (beta chain) was retrieved from a study of T cells in Graves' hyperthyroidism and ophthalmopathy. Any patient presenting with uncontrolled infection, other autoimmune disease, pregnancy or lactation was left out. Diagnosing involved the use of clinical symptoms, serum thyroxine and TRAb, thyroid ultrasound and orbital computed tomography. The source material, RNA transcripts, was used to amplify TCR beta CDR3 regions. RT-PCR in the first round (using the HTBI primer set) targeted the TCR CDR3. TCRdb processed the multiplex PCR reads anew with MiXCR; each CDR3 protein has one entry. Of over 300,000 distinct CDR3 sequences detected, roughly an eighth appear once; the ten largest clones hold almost 35%. The sequenced material came from blood. The receptor was isolated from a woman aged 40 to 50 with Graves' ophthalmopathy.

The CDR3 region has the DNA TGCGCCAGCAGCCAAGCGTCCGGGCAGGTTGGAAACACCATATATTTT. Protein sequence: CASSQASGQVGNTIYF. The gene calls are TRBV4-1 and TRBJ1-3; unclear D gene. Germline CDR1 is MGHRA and CDR2 is YSYEKL. Trimming stripped 1 base from V and 3 bases from J, with 13 bases between. The CDR3 is 16 amino acids.